Listed here is a single T cell receptor beta chain. It lacks a known antigen. The record has no base qualities; no much larger clone is one base away. V sheds 5 bases and J sheds 6 bases, leaving 19 bases between their ends. CDR1 and CDR2 (LNHDA, SQIVND) derive from the germline V gene (reference sequence). The CDR3 has 16 amino acids, counting the end cysteine and phenylalanine. Only CDR3 DNA is held: 48 bases, read in frame from base 1. These data originate in a study of vaccination and CD4 T cells after COVID-19 (dated by TCRdb to 2022 to 2024). General notes on the study: Convalescent patients had a positive SARS-CoV-2 result on nasal swab PCR, and of these patients, several had mild disease and one had severe disease. The convalescent cohort comprised six males and four females, including two Hispanic individuals, seven Caucasians, two Asians and one multiracial person. Each participant got two doses of either the Pfizer-BioNTech BNT162b2 vaccine (n=8) or the Moderna mRNA-1273 vaccine (n=2). Post-COVID blood samples from convalescent patients were collected a median of around 110 days after diagnosis, with a range of 35 to 161 days. Post-vaccine blood samples were collected a median of about 72 days after the second vaccine dose, ranging from about 12 to 241 days. Overlapping spike peptide pools from SARS-CoV-2 and from the common cold coronaviruses HCoV-NL63, HCoV-OC43 and HCoV-229E were used as culture stimuli. As controls, cultures received a CEFX viral epitope pool (the positive control), an HIV-1 Nef peptide pool (the negative control), or no peptide at all. The spike-specific CD4+ TCR repertoire was compared before and after mRNA vaccination in approximately 9 COVID-19 convalescent patients and a handful of infection-naive healthy vaccine recipients. General conclusions and limits of the study: Only a relatively small number of convalescent patients were included in the study, and early timepoints following natural infection were not analyzed. The median number of SARS-CoV-2-reactive clonotypes rose from 20 to 25 after infection to approximately 41 after vaccination, but the change was not significant. In convalescent patients, nearly all vaccine-specific clones (304 of 307) were found to be mono-reactive for SARS-CoV-2 spike rather than cross-reactive with common cold coronaviruses. Among the post-vaccine SARS-CoV-2-reactive clones in convalescent patients, a median about 89% showed up only after vaccination, which suggests vaccine-specific priming.

Per the publication, the treatment or condition label means: approximately nine-day PBMC culture with coronavirus spike peptide pools or control peptides (ViraFEST assay). The ViraFEST assay was used in the study, in which antigen-specific T cells were expanded with peptide pools and expanded clonotypes were subsequently identified by TCR sequencing. The convalescent patients' positive SARS-CoV-2 PCR tests were from March to December 2020, which was before the Alpha, Beta and Delta variants emerged in the United States. About 2 million PBMCs per well were cultured in IMDM with approximately 5% human AB serum and approximately 10 IU/ml IL-2, plus 10 ug/ml peptide pools. On days 3 and 7, half of the culture medium was replaced with fresh IL-2-containing medium. After 10 days of culture, CD4+ T cells were isolated by negative selection using the EasySep CD4+ T cell isolation kit. Ficoll-Paque Plus gradient centrifugation was used to isolate PBMCs from whole blood, and the isolated PBMCs were then either used fresh or cryopreserved at -140C. Culture conditions were generally each tested in triplicate wells.

Library creation used PCR. TCR sequencing of DNA from cultured CD4+ T cells used the Oncomine TCR Beta short-read assay at the Johns Hopkins FTIC core. Genomic DNA was extracted from the cultured CD4+ T cells with the QIAamp micro DNA kit. Oncomine TCR Beta libraries from cultured CD4+ T cells were pooled with unique dual indexes and sequenced on an Illumina iSeq 100. The authors' pipeline ran thus. Non-productive sequences were removed, and CDR3s not starting with C, not ending with F or W, or shorter than 7 amino acids were discarded. The MANAFEST web application was used to identify antigen-specific clonotypes by comparing peptide-stimulated wells against reference wells and other culture wells. An FDR below 0.05, an odds ratio above 5, and a productive frequency above 0.1% in at least two of three replicate wells were required for clones to be considered positive. Cross-reactive clonotypes were defined as significantly expanded in both SARS-CoV-2 spike wells and at least one common cold coronavirus spike condition. Using R version 3.6.1, CDR3 homology was evaluated through Levenshtein distances (stringdist) along with unrooted phylogenetic trees (ape). The raw public reads went through TCRdb reprocessing: fastp at Q25, MiXCR clone calling, in-frame beta chains kept. Identical CDR3 protein sequences are pooled into one entry, listed with their most common genes and DNA. V and J calls and clone size were set by TCRdb, not the authors. The sample has around 20,000 distinct CDR3 sequences on record, about 59% of them singletons. The ten largest clones take up almost 6% of the sample.

Sequencing input: CD4+ T cells from blood, cultured in vitro. The sequence derives from a human donor who had recovered from COVID-19. The receptor chain draws on TRBV19 and TRBJ2-2; the D element might be TRBD1 or TRBD2, as each aligns at 5 bases. Read as DNA, the sequence is TGTGCCAGTAGTCCGGCAGGGCCCCGGGGTTCCGGGGAGCTGTTTTTT. This sequence encodes CASSPAGPRGSGELFF.